Presented here are 17 T cell receptor beta chains from one specimen sequenced in a study of shared clonotypes between healthy human individuals. The assay was immunoSEQ multiplex PCR, and TCRdb's table has in-frame clones only and misses some. The sample includes 2 million to 2.5 million clones, roughly 93% of them seen just once. The sample taken for sequencing was naive CD4+ T cells from PBMCs. Stated subset: CD45RA+ positively selected. These receptor sequences come from a man between 18 and 29 years old in good health. Some clones in this sample may be carry-over from other donors' samples.

About this clone: This same CDR3 is encoded by further DNA sequences in the sample. The rearrangement joins TRBV9 to TRBJ1-5, with D maybe TRBD1 (5 bases). Germline values: CDR1 SGDLS, CDR2 YYNGEE. Trimming took off 0 bases at V and 0 bases at J, with 7 bases between the two ends. The CDR3 is made up of 15 amino acids. The CDR3 reads CASSVGGVSNQPQHF. The DNA for the CDR3 is TGTGCCAGCAGCGTAGGGGGGGTTAGCAATCAGCCCCAGCATTTT.

The chain links TRBV7-6 to TRBJ2-5; D uncertain. TRBJ2-7 matches the DNA end more closely, so the J call is doubtful. CDR1 is SGHVS, CDR2 FNYEAQ, per germline. The CDR3 runs to 14 residues. CDR3 nucleotide sequence: TGTGCCAGCAGCTTAGCTCTGGACGGCTACGAGCAGTACTTC. Amino acids: CASSLALDGYEQYF.

This chain joins TRBV5-4 and TRBJ1-3; D ambiguous. V lost 2 bases and J 3 bases, leaving 6 bases between the germline ends. Germline lookup yields CDR1 SGHNT and CDR2 YYREEE (reference sequence). CDR3 size: 13 residues. For the CDR3, the DNA is TGTGCCAGCAGCTTCGACGTTGGAAACACCATATATTTT. It translates to CASSFDVGNTIYF. Full variable domain (missing parts from reference TRBV5-4 and TRBJ1-3): ETGVTQSPTHLIKTRGQQVTLRCSSQSGHNTVSWYQQALGQGPQFIFQYYREEENGRGNFPPRFSGLQFPNYSSELNVNALELDDSALYLCASSFDVGNTIYFGEGSWLTVV.

The gene calls are TRBV7-2 and TRBJ1-3, with a possible D match to TRBD1 (6 bases). V was shortened by 1 base and J by 1 base, with 14 bases between the two germline ends. Germline lookup yields CDR1 SGHTA and CDR2 FQGNSA. CDR3 length equals 17 residues. Here the CDR3 DNA reads TGTGCCAGCAGCTTAGTACAGGGAGGTCTGTCTGGAAACACCATATATTTT. Protein: CASSLVQGGLSGNTIYF.

This rearrangement joins TRBV6-1 to TRBJ2-3; unclear D gene. Germline CDR1 is MNHNS and CDR2 is SASEGT. The CDR3 is 15 amino acids. Trimming took 3 bases from V and 7 from J, leaving 17 bases between them. The CDR3 nucleotides read TGTGCCAGCAGTGAGCCGTCTGTACGACTTAATACGCAGTATTTT. As protein: CASSEPSVRLNTQYF.

V gene TRBV5-1 combines with J gene TRBJ1-1; tentative D call: TRBD1 (6 bases). CDR1 SGHRS and CDR2 YFSETQ come from the germline V gene. This CDR3 has 13 amino acids. With 5 bases removed from V and 6 bases from J, the gap between germline ends came to 14 bases. The CDR3 nucleotides read TGCGCCAGCAGACCCGGGGGGGCCCCTGAAGCTTTCTTT. Its protein product is CASRPGGAPEAFF.

On this clone: Additional DNA sequences in this sample encode the identical CDR3. The V gene is TRBV4-2, the J gene TRBJ2-5; TRBD2 matches 7 bases. The germline gives CDR1 LGHNA, CDR2 YNFKEQ. The trim removed 3 bases at V and 0 bases at J, leaving 1 base unmatched. CDR3 length: 14 amino acids. The CDR3 nucleotides are TGTGCCAGCAGCCAGGGGGGGGACCAAGAGACCCAGTACTTC. This encodes CASSQGGDQETQYF.

With regard to this clone: This sample includes further DNA sequences coding for the same CDR3. The CDR3 DNA is TGTGCCAGCTCACCCCAGGGGAACTATGGCTACACCTTC. Its translation: CASSPQGNYGYTF. The chain carries TRBV18 and TRBJ1-2, with D possibly TRBD1 on 6 matching bases. The CDR3 loop spans 13 amino acids. The germline V gene encodes CDR1 KGHSH and CDR2 LQKENI. The germline V and J ends were trimmed by 3 bases and 2 bases, with 7 bases remaining between them.

The J gene is TRBJ2-1, the V gene TRBV11-1; TRBD2 might be the D (5 bases). The CDR3 is 13 amino acids. Trimming took off 5 bases at V and 9 bases at J, with 14 bases between the two ends. Germline V gene lookup returns CDR1 SGHAT and CDR2 FQDESV (reference sequence). The CDR3 loop reads CASSLRVNGEQFF. The CDR3 DNA reads TGTGCCAGCAGCCTGCGGGTGAACGGTGAGCAGTTCTTC.

The chain is built from TRBV5-1 and TRBJ2-6, with unresolved D. Germline CDR1 reads SGHRS; CDR2 reads YFSETQ. The CDR3 spans 15 residues. The ends were cut back, 7 bases at V and 0 bases at J, with 11 bases in the middle. CDR3 amino acids: CASEEGNSGANVLTF. CDR3 bases: TGCGCCAGCGAGGAAGGAAACTCTGGGGCCAACGTCCTGACTTTC.

The CDR3 region is CASIQRGSYNEQFF. CDR3 bases: TGTGCCAGTATCCAGCGGGGTTCCTACAATGAGCAGTTCTTC. This rearrangement joins TRBV19 to TRBJ2-1; 7 bases fit TRBD2. V lost 7 bases to trimming and J lost 1 base; unmatched junction nucleotides: 4. The germline V gene has CDR1 LNHDA and CDR2 SQIVND (reference sequence). This CDR3 has 14 residues.

V gene TRBV5-1 combines with J gene TRBJ2-5; 14 bases match TRBD2. The V gene end was trimmed by 5 bases and the J gene end by 4 bases; junction bases not matched to a gene: 7. The CDR3 has 16 residues. Germline V gene data show CDR1 as SGHRS and CDR2 as YFSETQ. The CDR3 nucleotides are TGCGCCAGCAGGGGGACTAGCGGGAGCCCTGGAGAGACCCAGTACTTC. Its translation is CASRGTSGSPGETQYF.

This chain connects TRBV6-5 to TRBJ2-7; no definite D call. Trimming removed 6 bases at V and 3 bases at J, with 12 bases between. This CDR3 region has 13 residues. In germline, CDR1 is MNHEY, CDR2 SVGAGI. CDR3 region: CASRGPSDYEQYF. The CDR3 nucleotides are TGTGCCAGCAGGGGCCCCTCGGACTACGAGCAGTACTTC.

This rearrangement joins TRBV27 to TRBJ2-1, with unresolved D. The CDR3 extends over 13 amino acids. The V gene's germline CDR1 is MNHEY and CDR2 SMNVEV (reference sequence). V was trimmed by 2 bases and J by 8 bases, leaving 10 bases between them. The CDR3 here is CASSLRQGDEQFF. CDR3 DNA: TGTGCCAGCAGTTTACGGCAAGGCGATGAGCAGTTCTTC.

The chain joins TRBV5-1 to TRBJ2-7, with 9 bases matching TRBD1. Per the germline V gene, CDR1 is SGHRS and CDR2 is YFSETQ. Trimming removed 3 bases from V and 5 bases from J; junction bases left unmatched: 6. This CDR3 comprises 14 residues. The CDR3 loop reads CASSSQGASNEQYF. The CDR3 DNA follows: TGCGCCAGCAGCTCACAGGGGGCGTCGAACGAGCAGTACTTC.

The chain carries TRBV18 and TRBJ2-3; no clear D gene. Germline V gene sequence: CDR1 KGHSH, CDR2 LQKENI. This CDR3 is 16 amino acids long. V lost 0 bases and J lost 3, with 13 bases in between. The CDR3 reads CASSPPGSLRTDTQYF. The CDR3, as DNA: TGTGCCAGCTCACCACCTGGATCCCTTAGAACAGATACGCAGTATTTT.

The gene calls are TRBV7-6 and TRBJ1-1; D perhaps matches TRBD1 (5 bases). This CDR3 has 14 residues. Trimming took 0 bases from V and 7 from J, leaving 12 bases between them. The germline V gene encodes CDR1 SGHVS and CDR2 FNYEAQ. The CDR3 protein is CASSLAVRRGEAFF. In DNA form, the CDR3 reads TGTGCCAGCAGCTTAGCCGTCCGGAGGGGTGAAGCTTTCTTT. Using reference TRBV7-6 and TRBJ1-1 for the parts outside the CDR3, the full variable domain is GAGVSQSPRYKVTKRGQDVALRCDPISGHVSLYWYRQALGQGPEFLTYFNYEAQQDKSGLPNDRFSAERPEGSISTLTIQRTEQRDSAMYRCASSLAVRRGEAFFGQGTRLTVV.